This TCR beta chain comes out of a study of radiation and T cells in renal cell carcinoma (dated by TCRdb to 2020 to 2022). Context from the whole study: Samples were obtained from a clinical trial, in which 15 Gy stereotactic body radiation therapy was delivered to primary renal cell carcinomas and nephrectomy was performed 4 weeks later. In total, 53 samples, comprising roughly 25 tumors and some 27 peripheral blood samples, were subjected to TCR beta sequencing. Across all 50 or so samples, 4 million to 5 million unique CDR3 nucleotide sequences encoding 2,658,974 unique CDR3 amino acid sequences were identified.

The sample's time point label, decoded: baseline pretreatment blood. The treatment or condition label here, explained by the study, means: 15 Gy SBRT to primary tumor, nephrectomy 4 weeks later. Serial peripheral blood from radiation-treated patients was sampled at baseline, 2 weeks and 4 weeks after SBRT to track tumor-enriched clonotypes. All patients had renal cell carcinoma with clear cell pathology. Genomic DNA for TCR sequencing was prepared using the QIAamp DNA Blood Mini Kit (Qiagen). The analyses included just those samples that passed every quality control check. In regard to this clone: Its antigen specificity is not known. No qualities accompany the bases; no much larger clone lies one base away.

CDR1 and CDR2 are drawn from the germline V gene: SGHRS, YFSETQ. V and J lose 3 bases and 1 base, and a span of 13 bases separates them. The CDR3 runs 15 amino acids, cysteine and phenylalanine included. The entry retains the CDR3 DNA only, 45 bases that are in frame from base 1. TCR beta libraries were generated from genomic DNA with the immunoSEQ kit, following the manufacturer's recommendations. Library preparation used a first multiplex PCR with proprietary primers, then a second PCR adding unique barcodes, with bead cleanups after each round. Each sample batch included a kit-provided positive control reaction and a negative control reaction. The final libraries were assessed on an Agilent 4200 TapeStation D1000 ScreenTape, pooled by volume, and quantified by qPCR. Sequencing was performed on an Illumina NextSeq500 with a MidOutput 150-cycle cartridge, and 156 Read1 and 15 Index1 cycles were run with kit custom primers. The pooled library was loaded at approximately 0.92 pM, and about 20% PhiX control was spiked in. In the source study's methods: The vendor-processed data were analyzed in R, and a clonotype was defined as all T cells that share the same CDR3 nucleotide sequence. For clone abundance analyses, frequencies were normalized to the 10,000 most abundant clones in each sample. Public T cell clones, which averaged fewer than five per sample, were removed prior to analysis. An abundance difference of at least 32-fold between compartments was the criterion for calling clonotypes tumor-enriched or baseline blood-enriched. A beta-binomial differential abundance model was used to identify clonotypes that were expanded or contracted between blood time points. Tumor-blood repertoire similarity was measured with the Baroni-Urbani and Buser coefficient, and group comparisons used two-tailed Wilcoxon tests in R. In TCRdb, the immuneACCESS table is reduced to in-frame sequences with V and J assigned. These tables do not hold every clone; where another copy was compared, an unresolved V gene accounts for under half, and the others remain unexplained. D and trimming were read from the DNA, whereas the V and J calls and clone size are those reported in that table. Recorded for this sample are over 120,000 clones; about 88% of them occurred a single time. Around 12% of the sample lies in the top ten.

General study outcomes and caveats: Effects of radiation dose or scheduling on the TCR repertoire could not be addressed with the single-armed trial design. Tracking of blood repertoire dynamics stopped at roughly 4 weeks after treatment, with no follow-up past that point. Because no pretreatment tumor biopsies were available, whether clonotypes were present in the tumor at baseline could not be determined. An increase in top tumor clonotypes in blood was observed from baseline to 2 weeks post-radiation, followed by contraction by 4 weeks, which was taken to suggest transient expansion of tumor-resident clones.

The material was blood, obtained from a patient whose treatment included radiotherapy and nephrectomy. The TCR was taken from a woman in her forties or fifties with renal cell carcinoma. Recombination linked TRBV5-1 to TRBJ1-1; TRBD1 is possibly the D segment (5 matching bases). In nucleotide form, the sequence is TGCGCCAGCAGCTCCTTGGGACCTACGAACACTGAAGCTTTCTTT. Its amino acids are CASSSLGPTNTEAFF. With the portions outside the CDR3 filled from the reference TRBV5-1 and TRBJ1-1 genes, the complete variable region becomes KAGVTQTPRYLIKTRGQQVTLSCSPISGHRSVSWYQQTPGQGLQFLFEYFSETQRNKGNFPGRFSGRQFSNSRSEMNVSTLELGDSALYLCASSSLGPTNTEAFFGQGTRLTVV.